This is a list of T cell receptor beta chains from one sample in a study of blood T cell repertoires in COVID-19. Clones were sequenced by immunoSEQ multiplex PCR, and TCRdb holds only the in-frame ones, with some missing. The sample carries under 250,000 clones, over 60% recorded once. Source material: peripheral blood. These TCRs come from a woman in her seventies with acute or convalescent COVID-19. Both conserved end residues are part of each CDR3. D genes are given only for firm matches. Only some rows state a clone size, as once, few, many or a class for expanded clones.

j_gene: TRBJ2-3; abundance: -; d_gene: TRBD1; v_gene: TRBV9; CDR3nt: TGTGCCAGCAGCGTAGGACAGGGCCTCGGGGATACGCAGTATTTT; CDR3aa: CASSVGQGLGDTQYF
j_gene: TRBJ2-3; abundance: -; d_gene: TRBD1; v_gene: TRBV27; CDR3nt: TGTGCCAGCAGTTTCCAGGGGGTAGGGATCACAGATACGCAGTATTTT; CDR3aa: CASSFQGVGITDTQYF
j_gene: TRBJ2-2; abundance: -; d_gene: -; v_gene: TRBV7-2; CDR3nt: TGTGCCAGCAGCTTATTGAGCGGGTTATCCGGGGAGCTGTTTTTT; CDR3aa: CASSLLSGLSGELFF
j_gene: TRBJ2-2; abundance: -; d_gene: -; v_gene: TRBV28; CDR3nt: TGTGCCAGCAGTTTGAGCGGAACCGGGGAGCTGTTTTTT; CDR3aa: CASSLSGTGELFF
j_gene: TRBJ2-5; abundance: -; d_gene: TRBD1; v_gene: TRBV14; CDR3nt: TGTGCCAGCAGCCTTTATAAGGGGGGGACAGGGAGGACCGAGACCCAGTACTTC; CDR3aa: CASSLYKGGTGRTETQYF
j_gene: TRBJ1-1; abundance: -; d_gene: -; v_gene: TRBV11-2; CDR3nt: TGTGCCAGCACCCTACTCAGGGGAAGGAGAGGCACTGAAGCTTTCTTT; CDR3aa: CASTLLRGRRGTEAFF
j_gene: TRBJ2-1; abundance: -; d_gene: TRBD1; v_gene: TRBV28; CDR3nt: TGTGCCAGCACCTCCCCAGGGACAGGGAATAATGAGCAGTTCTTC; CDR3aa: CASTSPGTGNNEQFF
j_gene: TRBJ1-6; abundance: -; d_gene: -; v_gene: TRBV5-5; CDR3nt: TGTGCCAGCAGCTTGGCGGGGAGCTCCTATAATTCACCCCTCCACTTT; CDR3aa: CASSLAGSSYNSPLHF
j_gene: TRBJ2-5; abundance: -; d_gene: -; v_gene: TRBV24-1; CDR3nt: TGTGCCACCAGTGACCCCGGAGAGACCCAGTACTTC; CDR3aa: CATSDPGETQYF
j_gene: TRBJ1-6; abundance: once; d_gene: TRBD1; v_gene: TRBV5-1; CDR3nt: TGCGCCAGCAGCTCACCGGGACAGGGGGCTTCCTATAATTCACCCCTCCACTTT; CDR3aa: CASSSPGQGASYNSPLHF
j_gene: TRBJ1-4; abundance: -; d_gene: -; v_gene: TRBV2; CDR3nt: TGTGCCAGCAATCGGGCTCAGGCAGACAGTGAAAAACTGTTTTTT; CDR3aa: CASNRAQADSEKLFF
j_gene: TRBJ1-5; abundance: -; d_gene: -; v_gene: TRBV28; CDR3nt: TGTGCCAGCAGTTTCGGGGGGGACAATCAGCCCCAGCATTTT; CDR3aa: CASSFGGDNQPQHF
j_gene: TRBJ2-7; abundance: -; d_gene: -; v_gene: TRBV5-4; CDR3nt: TGTGCCAGCAGCTCAATAGCGGAGACCTACGAGCAGTACTTC; CDR3aa: CASSSIAETYEQYF
j_gene: TRBJ1-3; abundance: once; d_gene: TRBD1; v_gene: TRBV19; CDR3nt: TGTGCCAGTAGTATCGGAGACAGGGGGTACGGAAACACCATATATTTT; CDR3aa: CASSIGDRGYGNTIYF
j_gene: TRBJ2-1; abundance: -; d_gene: TRBD2; v_gene: TRBV19; CDR3nt: TGTGCCAGTAGTATACAAGCTAGCGGCTACAATGAGCAGTTCTTC; CDR3aa: CASSIQASGYNEQFF
j_gene: TRBJ2-3; abundance: -; d_gene: TRBD2; v_gene: TRBV5-4; CDR3nt: TGTGCCAGCAGCCACCGGACTAGCGGGACCTTAGATACGCAGTATTTT; CDR3aa: CASSHRTSGTLDTQYF
j_gene: TRBJ2-3; abundance: -; d_gene: -; v_gene: TRBV9; CDR3nt: TGTGCCAGCAGCGTAGTTGGTAGTCCAGATACGCAGTATTTT; CDR3aa: CASSVVGSPDTQYF
j_gene: TRBJ2-7; abundance: -; d_gene: TRBD1; v_gene: TRBV5-1; CDR3nt: TGCGCCAGTCGGCCCGTGTGGACAGGGGTTTACGAGCAGTACTTC; CDR3aa: CASRPVWTGVYEQYF
j_gene: TRBJ2-1; abundance: -; d_gene: TRBD2; v_gene: TRBV9; CDR3nt: TGTGCCAGCAGCAGGACTAGCGGGAGCTCCTACAATGAGCAGTTCTTC; CDR3aa: CASSRTSGSSYNEQFF
j_gene: TRBJ1-6; abundance: few; d_gene: -; v_gene: TRBV28; CDR3nt: TGTGCCAGCAGGGGCCTGACAGTTCCAAATTCACCCCTCCACTTT; CDR3aa: CASRGLTVPNSPLHF
j_gene: TRBJ2-6; abundance: -; d_gene: -; v_gene: TRBV7-8; CDR3nt: TGTGCCAGCAGCCCCCGCTCTGGGGCCAACGTCCTGACTTTC; CDR3aa: CASSPRSGANVLTF
j_gene: TRBJ2-1; abundance: -; d_gene: -; v_gene: TRBV21-1; CDR3nt: TGTGCCAGCAGCAAAGGTCTAAGGACTCACAATGAGCAGTTCTTC; CDR3aa: CASSKGLRTHNEQFF
j_gene: TRBJ2-7; abundance: -; d_gene: -; v_gene: TRBV28; CDR3nt: TGTGCCAGCAGTTTCCCGGGTCCCTACGAGCAGTACTTC; CDR3aa: CASSFPGPYEQYF
j_gene: TRBJ2-7; abundance: -; d_gene: -; v_gene: TRBV4-2; CDR3nt: TGTGCCAGCAGCCGGGGACTCCAGGGCGAGCAGTACTTC; CDR3aa: CASSRGLQGEQYF
j_gene: TRBJ2-2; abundance: -; d_gene: -; v_gene: TRBV11-2; CDR3nt: TGTGCCACACATACAAGCGGGAACACCGGGGAGCTGTTTTTT; CDR3aa: CATHTSGNTGELFF
j_gene: TRBJ2-7; abundance: once; d_gene: -; v_gene: TRBV30; CDR3nt: TGTGCCTGGAGTGTACCTAGGGAGAAGCAGTACTTC; CDR3aa: CAWSVPREKQYF
j_gene: TRBJ2-7; abundance: once; d_gene: TRBD2; v_gene: TRBV5-1; CDR3nt: TGCGCCAGCAGCGTCGGGACTAGCGGCACCTACGAGCAGTACTTC; CDR3aa: CASSVGTSGTYEQYF
j_gene: TRBJ1-2; abundance: few; d_gene: -; v_gene: TRBV5-1; CDR3nt: TGCGCCAGCAGCCTAAATTATAACTATGGCTACACCTTC; CDR3aa: CASSLNYNYGYTF
j_gene: TRBJ1-5; abundance: -; d_gene: -; v_gene: TRBV9; CDR3nt: TGTGCCAGCAGCCCGGGGGGGGGCGATCAGCCCCAGCATTTT; CDR3aa: CASSPGGGDQPQHF
j_gene: TRBJ2-7; abundance: -; d_gene: -; v_gene: TRBV27; CDR3nt: TGTGCCAGCGGACCACAGGGCTACGAGCAGTACTTC; CDR3aa: CASGPQGYEQYF
j_gene: TRBJ2-2; abundance: -; d_gene: -; v_gene: TRBV11-3; CDR3nt: TGTGCCAGCAGCCCGGGACACCTCAACACCGGGGAGCTGTTTTTT; CDR3aa: CASSPGHLNTGELFF
j_gene: TRBJ2-1; abundance: -; d_gene: -; v_gene: TRBV5-4; CDR3nt: TGTGCCAGCAGCGTCGGACAGACCTCTTACAATGAGCAGTTCTTC; CDR3aa: CASSVGQTSYNEQFF
j_gene: TRBJ2-2; abundance: few; d_gene: -; v_gene: TRBV4-2; CDR3nt: TGTGCCAGCAGCCAAGCGCTACTAGCTTTAAACGGGGAGCTGTTTTTT; CDR3aa: CASSQALLALNGELFF
j_gene: TRBJ1-1; abundance: -; d_gene: -; v_gene: TRBV19; CDR3nt: TGTGCCAGTAGTATGGGGAGGGAGAAGGTTACTGAAGCTTTCTTT; CDR3aa: CASSMGREKVTEAFF
j_gene: TRBJ2-7; abundance: -; d_gene: -; v_gene: TRBV28; CDR3nt: TGTGCCAGCAGCTTACCCGGGGTCCGCTACGAGCAGTACTTC; CDR3aa: CASSLPGVRYEQYF
j_gene: TRBJ2-1; abundance: -; d_gene: -; v_gene: TRBV30; CDR3nt: TGTGCCTGGAGGACCCCCGGGGTAGCTTTCAATGAGCAGTTCTTC; CDR3aa: CAWRTPGVAFNEQFF
j_gene: TRBJ2-6; abundance: -; d_gene: -; v_gene: TRBV27; CDR3nt: TGTGCCAGCAACAGGGCTGGGGCCAACGTCCTGACTTTC; CDR3aa: CASNRAGANVLTF
j_gene: TRBJ2-3; abundance: -; d_gene: -; v_gene: TRBV2; CDR3nt: TGTGCCAGCGGAGGGACTTCCGTCGATACGCAGTATTTT; CDR3aa: CASGGTSVDTQYF
j_gene: TRBJ2-2; abundance: -; d_gene: -; v_gene: TRBV6-5; CDR3nt: TGTGCCAGCAGTTCCCATAGACAGACCGGGGAGCTGTTTTTT; CDR3aa: CASSSHRQTGELFF
j_gene: TRBJ1-1; abundance: -; d_gene: -; v_gene: TRBV7-9; CDR3nt: TGTGCCAGCAGCTTATCCGGGAACACTGAAGCTTTCTTT; CDR3aa: CASSLSGNTEAFF
j_gene: TRBJ2-1; abundance: -; d_gene: -; v_gene: TRBV24-1; CDR3nt: TGTGCCACCAGTGCCCGGGATGAGCAGTTCTTC; CDR3aa: CATSARDEQFF
j_gene: TRBJ2-3; abundance: -; d_gene: -; v_gene: TRBV15; CDR3nt: TGTGCCACCAGCAGAGGACAGTACACAGATACGCAGTATTTT; CDR3aa: CATSRGQYTDTQYF
j_gene: TRBJ2-1; abundance: few; d_gene: -; v_gene: TRBV19; CDR3nt: TGTGCCAGTAGGCCTGATACCGGCAATGAGCAGTTCTTC; CDR3aa: CASRPDTGNEQFF
j_gene: TRBJ2-7; abundance: once; d_gene: -; v_gene: TRBV4-1; CDR3nt: TGCGCCAGCAGCCATGGGTGGACTGGCGGGAACTACGAGCAGTACTTC; CDR3aa: CASSHGWTGGNYEQYF
j_gene: TRBJ2-7; abundance: once; d_gene: TRBD1; v_gene: TRBV6-2/TRBV6-3; CDR3nt: TGTGCCAGCAGCTCACCCGGGACAGGGTCGTACGAGCAGTACTTC; CDR3aa: CASSSPGTGSYEQYF
j_gene: TRBJ2-1; abundance: -; d_gene: -; v_gene: TRBV19; CDR3nt: TGTGCCAGTAGTATTTGGGAAGGGACTTCCTACAATGAGCAGTTCTTC; CDR3aa: CASSIWEGTSYNEQFF
j_gene: TRBJ2-2; abundance: once; d_gene: TRBD1; v_gene: TRBV5-4; CDR3nt: TGTGCCAGCAGTTCACAGGGGGCTGTCGGGGAGCTGTTTTTT; CDR3aa: CASSSQGAVGELFF
j_gene: TRBJ2-3; abundance: few; d_gene: -; v_gene: TRBV11-2; CDR3nt: TGTGCCAGCAGGACATCAGGGGACGAGACGCAGTATTTT; CDR3aa: CASRTSGDETQYF
j_gene: TRBJ2-2; abundance: -; d_gene: -; v_gene: TRBV28; CDR3nt: TGTGCCAGCAGCCGAAAACCCTTCCAGAACCTGGCAATGACCGGGGAGCTGTTTTTT; CDR3aa: CASSRKPFQNLAMTGELFF
j_gene: TRBJ1-1; abundance: -; d_gene: -; v_gene: TRBV6-5; CDR3nt: TGTGCCAGCAGTAAGGACTTAAGAGACCCCCAAGCTTTCTTT; CDR3aa: CASSKDLRDPQAFF
j_gene: TRBJ1-5; abundance: once; d_gene: -; v_gene: TRBV6-2/TRBV6-3; CDR3nt: TGTGCCAGCAGTTACGTGGCTGATAGCAATCAGCCCCAGCATTTT; CDR3aa: CASSYVADSNQPQHF
j_gene: TRBJ2-1; abundance: once; d_gene: TRBD2; v_gene: TRBV24-1; CDR3nt: TGTGCCACCCAGCCCGGGGGTCGCACCGGACGAGCGGGACTCTACAATGAGCAGTTCTTC; CDR3aa: CATQPGGRTGRAGLYNEQFF
j_gene: TRBJ1-5; abundance: -; d_gene: -; v_gene: TRBV21-1; CDR3nt: TGTGCCAGCAGCAAAGGAGTCAGGGGACAGGGGGTTTATAGCAATCAGCCCCAGCATTTT; CDR3aa: CASSKGVRGQGVYSNQPQHF
j_gene: TRBJ2-5; abundance: -; d_gene: TRBD2; v_gene: TRBV28; CDR3nt: TGTGCCAGCAGCCCCCCTAGCGGGAGGGATCAAGAGACCCAGTACTTC; CDR3aa: CASSPPSGRDQETQYF
j_gene: TRBJ1-6; abundance: -; d_gene: -; v_gene: TRBV9; CDR3nt: TGTGCCAGCTCTCCCAGAGGCCCGGGATATGATTCACCCCTCCACTTT; CDR3aa: CASSPRGPGYDSPLHF
j_gene: TRBJ1-4; abundance: -; d_gene: TRBD1; v_gene: TRBV5-1; CDR3nt: TGCGCCAGCAGCTTACAGGGGGCCGAACTGTTTTTT; CDR3aa: CASSLQGAELFF
j_gene: TRBJ2-7; abundance: -; d_gene: TRBD1; v_gene: TRBV18; CDR3nt: TGTGCCAGCTCACCACGAGACAGGGGGCACCACGAGCAGTACTTC; CDR3aa: CASSPRDRGHHEQYF